The T cell receptor beta chain described here comes from a study of post-analysis software for immune sequencing data. Study in general: The courses of disease that were included comprised relapsing-remitting, secondary progressive and progressive-relapsing multiple sclerosis.

Germline CDR1 and CDR2: SGHRS and YFSETQ. The CDR3 contains 13 residues. Between the trimmed V and J ends, which lost 0 bases and 6 bases, there was a span of 7 bases. Findings and limits, study-wide: When compared against controls, multiple sclerosis patients showed significantly lower normalized Chao1 diversity. Four to six TRBV segments, including TRBV5-6, TRBV5-1 and TRBV20-1, were more frequent in patients than controls.

TCR beta libraries were prepared from cDNA with unique molecular identifiers. In TCRdb, the PCR reads were re-called with MiXCR into one record per CDR3 protein. The sample consists of hundreds of thousands of distinct CDR3 sequences, roughly half of them appearing once. This clonotype has a count of ten or more. Antigen specificity is unknown. The genes are TRBV5-1 and TRBJ2-4; no clear D. Material: blood. The sequence derives from a girl under 18 with multiple sclerosis. The CDR3 loop reads CASSLEGGNIQYF. In DNA, the CDR3 is TGCGCCAGCAGCTTGGAAGGTGGAAACATTCAGTACTTC.